These 19 T cell receptor beta chains were sequenced from one sample in a study of blood T cell repertoires in COVID-19. TCRdb keeps only in-frame clones here, not all; method: immunoSEQ multiplex PCR. The sample carries approximately 47,000 clones, about 84% recorded once. Sequenced: peripheral blood. The receptors shown here come from a woman in her fifties or sixties with acute or convalescent COVID-19.

The rearrangement links TRBV5-1 to TRBJ2-1; 14 nucleotides match TRBD2. The V gene end was trimmed by 2 bases and the J gene end by 3 bases; junction bases not matched to a gene: 4. Germline assignment: CDR1 SGHRS and CDR2 YFSETQ. This CDR3 is built from 17 residues. CDR3 protein: CASSFMGLAGVYNEQFF. The CDR3 bases are TGCGCCAGCAGCTTCATGGGACTAGCGGGGGTCTACAATGAGCAGTTCTTC.

V is TRBV3-1 (or the pseudogene TRBV3-2) and J is TRBJ2-1; D perhaps matches TRBD2 (5 bases). The V gene lost 4 bases and the J gene lost 10 bases, with 14 bases spanning the gap. CDR1 LGHDT and CDR2 YNNKEL come from the germline V gene (reference sequence). The CDR3 extends over 13 amino acids. Here the CDR3 DNA reads TGTGCCAGCAGCCGTCTAGCTTCAAGCGAGCAGTTCTTC. Protein sequence: CASSRLASSEQFF.

J is TRBJ1-4 and V is TRBV12-5; the D is unclear. The CDR3 totals 13 residues. Germline V CDR1 and CDR2: LGHNT, FRNRAP. V shed 3 bases and J shed 7 bases, with 9 bases lying between them. In DNA, the CDR3 is TGTGCTAGTGGTTTTTTCCAGGCTGAAAAACTGTTTTTT. This gives the protein CASGFFQAEKLFF.

The V call is TRBV12-5, the J call TRBJ1-5, with no clear D. This CDR3 comprises 15 residues. Per germline, CDR1 LGHNT and CDR2 FRNRAP. Trimming left V 3 bases short and J 1 base short, with 10 bases between. CDR3 loop: CASGFGPESNQPQHF. In DNA form, the CDR3 reads TGTGCTAGTGGTTTCGGCCCGGAGAGCAATCAGCCCCAGCATTTT.

The chain links TRBV27 to TRBJ1-1, with 7 nucleotides matching TRBD1. Germline V gives CDR1 MNHEY, CDR2 SMNVEV (reference sequence). The CDR3 is 17 residues long. With V trimmed by 3 bases and J by 1 base, 11 bases remained unmatched. The CDR3 region is CASSFRLGAGGNTEAFF. Here the CDR3 DNA reads TGTGCCAGCAGTTTCCGCCTCGGGGCAGGGGGGAACACTGAAGCTTTCTTT.

This clone was observed a few times. V usage is TRBV5-4 and J usage is TRBJ1-2, with D possibly being TRBD1 (5 bases). Trimming pared 4 bases from V and 3 bases from J, leaving 16 bases between. Germline V gene data show CDR1 as SGHNT and CDR2 as YYREEE (reference sequence). The CDR3 totals 15 residues. CDR3 bases: TGTGCCAGCAGCCGGATTGCGGGGGAACACTATGGCTACACCTTC. Its protein is CASSRIAGEHYGYTF. Complete variable domain (other parts from reference TRBV5-4 and TRBJ1-2): ETGVTQSPTHLIKTRGQQVTLRCSSQSGHNTVSWYQQALGQGPQFIFQYYREEENGRGNFPPRFSGLQFPNYSSELNVNALELDDSALYLCASSRIAGEHYGYTFGSGTRLTVV.

The chain combines TRBV5-8 with TRBJ1-2, with unresolved D. The CDR3 sequence is 15 residues long. The V and J ends lost 0 bases and 0 bases respectively, with 9 bases between them. Germline CDR1 is SGHTS and CDR2 is YDEGEE. CDR3 region: CASSLVKLTNYGYTF. The CDR3 nucleotides are TGTGCCAGCAGCTTGGTGAAGCTTACTAACTATGGCTACACCTTC.

This chain uses TRBV5-1 with TRBJ2-3, with 9 positions matching TRBD2. V dropped 0 bases and J dropped 2; count of bases not matched to a gene: 7. CDR3 size: 17 residues. The V gene's germline CDR1 is SGHRS and CDR2 YFSETQ. In DNA form, the CDR3 reads TGCGCCAGCAGCTTGGTTGCTAGCGGGGACCCCACAGATACGCAGTATTTT. It encodes CASSLVASGDPTDTQYF.

The rearrangement links TRBV11-1 to TRBJ1-5, with D possibly TRBD1 on 5 matching bases. V was pared by 5 bases and J by 7 bases, with 18 bases between. The CDR3 is made up of 15 amino acids. Germline V CDR1 and CDR2: SGHAT, FQDESV (reference sequence). CDR3 nucleotide sequence: TGTGCCAGCAGCGAGAACTTAAGTAGGGGCCAGCCCCAGCATTTT. This gives the protein CASSENLSRGQPQHF.

This sequence joins TRBV24-1 and TRBJ1-5; 8 bases align to TRBD1. CDR1 is KGHDR, CDR2 SFDVKD, per germline. The CDR3 contains 12 residues. V was pared by 9 bases and J by 7 bases, with 4 bases of the junction left unmatched. The CDR3 nucleotides read TGTGCCACCCAGGGGGCCGGGCAGCCCCAGCATTTT. It codes for CATQGAGQPQHF.

The chain employs TRBV2 and TRBJ2-7; TRBD1 might be the D (5 bases). The CDR3 has 14 residues. CDR1 and CDR2 from the germline V gene are SNHLY and FYNNEI. V dropped 4 bases and J dropped 0 bases, with 10 bases sitting between them. This chain's CDR3 is CASSGGQPSYEQYF. The CDR3 DNA follows: TGTGCCAGCAGTGGGGGCCAGCCCTCCTACGAGCAGTACTTC.

The chain has TRBV20-1 and TRBJ1-5; D not resolved. V lost 6 bases, J lost 7 bases, and 13 bases lay in between. The CDR3 loop spans 12 amino acids. The germline CDR1 and CDR2 sequences are DFQATT and SNEGSKA (reference sequence). The CDR3 region has the DNA TGCAGTGCGAGTGTCCCTCAGCAGCCCCAGCATTTT. This codes for CSASVPQQPQHF.

The rearrangement links TRBV28 to TRBJ1-3, with D possibly being TRBD1 (6 bases). V shed 4 bases and J shed 0 bases, with 13 bases lying between them. The CDR3 is made up of 16 amino acids. Per germline, CDR1 MDHEN and CDR2 SYDVKM. In DNA, the CDR3 is TGTGCCAGCAGTTACTCGCACAGGGTCTCTGGAAACACCATATATTTT. Protein sequence: CASSYSHRVSGNTIYF.

The chain combines TRBV7-3 with TRBJ2-3, with a tentative D call TRBD2 (5 bases). Trimming cost V 2 bases and J 4 bases, with 13 bases left between them. The CDR3 totals 15 residues. Germline V gene data show CDR1 as SGHTA and CDR2 as FQGTGA. The CDR3 loop reads CASSLPGNPPDTQYF. The CDR3 DNA reads TGTGCCAGCAGCTTACCGGGAAATCCCCCAGATACGCAGTATTTT.

The rearrangement uses TRBV9 and TRBJ1-1; the D gene is possibly TRBD1 (6 bases). The CDR3 spans 18 residues. Germline values: CDR1 SGDLS, CDR2 YYNGEE. Trimming left V 0 bases short and J 0 bases short, with 18 bases between. This chain's CDR3 is CASSVGPELDSLNTEAFF. CDR3 nucleotides: TGTGCCAGCAGCGTAGGGCCTGAGTTGGACAGCCTGAACACTGAAGCTTTCTTT.

The sample holds a few counts of this clone. The chain employs TRBV6-1 and TRBJ1-1; D not resolved. The V and J ends lost 7 bases and 8 bases respectively, with 14 bases between them. From germline, CDR1 is MNHNS and CDR2 SASEGT. The CDR3 has 12 residues. CDR3 sequence (DNA): TGTGCCAGCATGTTGGTGGCAGCGGAAGCTTTCTTT. Translating gives CASMLVAAEAFF.

The chain links TRBV23-1 to TRBJ1-1, with TRBD1 matching 11 bases. TRBV23-1 is noted as an ORF with a role that remains uncertain. V dropped 6 bases and J dropped 3; count of bases not matched to a gene: 12. CDR3 length equals 17 residues. CDR3 sequence: CASRRFTGTGGYTEAFF. In nucleotides, the CDR3 is TGCGCCAGCAGACGCTTTACCGGGACAGGGGGGTACACTGAAGCTTTCTTT.

The chain has TRBV15 and TRBJ1-5; D gene uncertain. This CDR3 has 15 amino acids. The germline V gene has CDR1 LNHNV and CDR2 YYDKDF (reference sequence). The V end lost 6 bases, the J end lost 0 bases, and 12 bases lay between the germline ends. This CDR3 reads CATSQTPHSNQPQHF. CDR3 bases: TGTGCCACCAGTCAGACACCACATAGCAATCAGCCCCAGCATTTT.

The chain recombines TRBV4-2 with TRBJ2-7; D is undetermined. The V gene's germline CDR1 is LGHNA and CDR2 YNFKEQ. V was shortened by 0 bases and J by 0 bases, with 15 bases between the two germline ends. The CDR3 runs to 17 residues. The CDR3 DNA is TGTGCCAGCAGCCAAGATTTATCATTGGGCTACTCCTACGAGCAGTACTTC. The encoded protein is CASSQDLSLGYSYEQYF.